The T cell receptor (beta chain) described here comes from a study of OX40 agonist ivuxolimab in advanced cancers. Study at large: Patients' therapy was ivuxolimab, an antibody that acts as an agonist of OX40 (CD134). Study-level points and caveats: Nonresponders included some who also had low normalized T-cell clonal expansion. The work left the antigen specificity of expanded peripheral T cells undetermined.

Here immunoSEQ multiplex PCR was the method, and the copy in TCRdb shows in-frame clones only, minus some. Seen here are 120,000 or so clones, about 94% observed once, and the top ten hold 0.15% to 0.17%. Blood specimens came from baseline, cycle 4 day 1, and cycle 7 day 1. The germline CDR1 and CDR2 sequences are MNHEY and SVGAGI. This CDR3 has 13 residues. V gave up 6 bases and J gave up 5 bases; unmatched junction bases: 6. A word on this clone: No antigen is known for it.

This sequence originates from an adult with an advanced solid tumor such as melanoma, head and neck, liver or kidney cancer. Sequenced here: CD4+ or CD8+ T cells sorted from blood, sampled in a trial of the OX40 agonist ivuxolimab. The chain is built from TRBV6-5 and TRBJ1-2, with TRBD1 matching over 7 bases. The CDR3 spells CASSGQVDYGYTF. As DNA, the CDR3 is TGTGCCAGCAGCGGACAGGTTGATTATGGCTACACCTTC.